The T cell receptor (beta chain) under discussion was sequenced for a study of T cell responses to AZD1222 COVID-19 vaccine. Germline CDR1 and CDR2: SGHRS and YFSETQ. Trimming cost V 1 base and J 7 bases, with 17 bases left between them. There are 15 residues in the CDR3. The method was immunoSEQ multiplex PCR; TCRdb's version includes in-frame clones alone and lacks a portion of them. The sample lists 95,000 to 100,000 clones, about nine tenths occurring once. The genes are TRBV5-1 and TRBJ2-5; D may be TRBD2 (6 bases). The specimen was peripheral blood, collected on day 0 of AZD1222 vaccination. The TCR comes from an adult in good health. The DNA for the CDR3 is TGCGCCAGCAGCTTGTCTTTCCAGGGAGGCGGGACCCAGTACTTC. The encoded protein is CASSLSFQGGGTQYF.